This T cell receptor (beta chain) was identified during a study of T cells in Graves' hyperthyroidism and ophthalmopathy. The source material, RNA transcripts, was used to amplify TCR beta CDR3 regions. When the TCR CDR3 underwent first-round RT-PCR, the HTBI primer set was used. TCRdb reprocessed the multiplex PCR reads via MiXCR and lists one record per CDR3 protein. The sample lists 490,000 or so distinct CDR3 sequences; around 50% were seen once. The V end was cut by 7 bases, the J end by 1 base, with 10 bases between. This CDR3 region has 12 residues. Germline assignment: CDR1 SQVTM and CDR2 ANQGSEA.

The sequence came from an adult woman with Graves' disease, either hyperthyroidism or ophthalmopathy (not recorded which). Sequencing was done on a sample of peripheral blood or thyroid tissue (not recorded which). V is TRBV29-1 and J is TRBJ2-5, with D possibly being TRBD1 or TRBD2 (5 bases each). CDR3 nucleotides: TGCAGCGCCTGGGGGATCCAAGAGACCCAGTACTTC. Residues: CSAWGIQETQYF.